This T cell receptor beta chain was identified during a study of blood T cell repertoires in COVID-19. Study-level background: The United States, Italy and Spain were the sources of the acute and convalescent COVID-19 samples. PBMCs, B-cell-depleted T cells, or T cells were the source of the cDNA or gDNA that made up the material.

Under the authors' procedure: Reference gene primer amplification gave estimated nucleated cell counts. Some clones are missing from TCRdb's copy, which holds only in-frame ones; the method was immunoSEQ multiplex PCR. V and J calls and clone size are copied from that table; D and trimming were computed from the DNA. Found here are 50,000 or so clones, about 82% of them singletons; the top ten hold around 24%. The trim removed 1 base at V and 3 bases at J, leaving 2 bases unmatched. Germline V gene lookup returns CDR1 LGHDT and CDR2 YNNKEL (reference sequence). The CDR3 spans 14 residues. V gene TRBV3-1 (or the pseudogene TRBV3-2) combines with J gene TRBJ2-7; TRBD1 aligns across 8 bases. The sequence came from an elderly woman with acute or convalescent COVID-19. Sequencing was carried out using peripheral blood. CDR3 amino acids: CASSQGRGRYEQYF. The CDR3 bases are TGTGCCAGCAGCCAAGGCAGGGGGCGCTACGAGCAGTACTTC.